One T cell receptor beta chain is described in this entry. The antigen it binds to is not known. No much larger clonotype is one base removed from it; base qualities were not supplied. Systemically healthy Caucasian individuals from Russia, 35 to 50 in total and aged about 6 to 90 years, were included as donors. Approximately 9.3 milliliters of peripheral blood were collected from each donor into EDTA-treated Vacutainer tubes. PBMCs were isolated by Ficoll-Paque density-gradient centrifugation, with at least 6 million obtained per sample. Total RNA, at least 6 micrograms per sample, was extracted from PBMCs with Trizol reagent. Naive CD45RAhigh/CD27high T cell percentages were measured by flow cytometry on a PBMC aliquot from every donor. These data come from a study of blood T cells in healthy people across ages (dated by TCRdb to the mid-2010s). Looking at the study overall: In model experiments, template switching captured about one uniquely barcoded TCR beta cDNA molecule for every two T cells. To track age-related changes in TCR beta repertoire diversity, the study relied on deep sequencing normalized with unique cDNA molecular identifiers. Donors were grouped into four age groups: young (average 16 years), middle-aged (roughly 38), aged (approximately 67) and long-lived (around 80). To avoid experimental bias, donors of different ages were randomly spread across the sequencing lanes. The study analyzed two additional independent replicas of 1 million unique cDNA reads from the same blood draw for two donors, one aged 18 to 30 and one aged 80 or older.

According to the germline V gene (reference sequence), CDR1 reads MNHEY and CDR2 reads SMNVEV. There are 14 amino acids in the CDR3, from cysteine to phenylalanine inclusive. Kept here is only the CDR3 DNA, which spans 42 bases and is read in frame from base 1. The germline V and J ends show losses of 8 bases and 10 bases respectively, and no gene match explains 14 bases of the junction. The protocol used for the library was 5' RACE. These reads were obtained on an Illumina HiSeq 2500. A second about 7 to 12 cycle PCR used a sample-barcoded 5' primer and a J-beta primer mix. Each TCR beta cDNA molecule received a unique molecular identifier from a template-switch 5' adaptor carrying 12 random nucleotides. Each sample yielded at least 2.5 million CDR3-containing paired-end reads. All of the RNA was converted into first-strand cDNA using the Mint cDNA synthesis kit, with a TRBC-specific oligonucleotide serving as the primer. After uracil-DNA glycosylase treatment, a first 18-cycle PCR used universal primers M1SS and BC2_uni_R on all cDNA. The original pipeline was this. Normalization of each sample was performed by random selection of 1 million high-quality reads, each carrying a distinct molecular identifier. Instead of being binned into consensus sequences, reads with shared molecular identifiers were discarded. CDR3 identification, clonotype clustering and error correction used MiTCR with a Q25 quality threshold and the strictest error-elimination algorithm. Lower-bound total TCR beta diversity was estimated with a nonparametric unseen species model using Euler transformation. TCRdb reprocessed the public reads (quality trimming at Q25 with fastp, clone calling with MiXCR) and kept in-frame beta chains. Duplicate CDR3 protein sequences are folded into a single record with the most common DNA and genes. The V and J calls and clone size come from TCRdb's table, not from the authors' own analysis. This sample lists almost 1 million distinct CDR3 sequences; roughly half were detected once. The top ten clonotypes cover about 20% of the sample.

What the work shows at the level of the full study, not this receptor alone: As age increased, observed TCR beta diversity per million T cells dropped in a roughly linear way, and a significant reduction was already evident by age 40. Estimates of total diversity based on one million sequenced T cells were regarded as lower bounds and as underestimates. Since profiling was done on bulk unsorted PBMCs, naive and antigen-experienced compartments could not be conclusively compared. There was a strong correlation between observed TCR beta diversity and the percentage of naive T cells measured by flow cytometry. Donor CMV infection status was unknown, potentially confounding age-related changes in expanded clonotypes. Compared with the aged group, the long-lived group had more naive CD4+ T cells, fewer expanded clones and increased TCR diversity, a pattern suggesting age selection.

The source is a woman aged 60-75 years in good health. The sequenced sample was blood. The sequence joins TRBV27 to TRBJ2-4, and 7 junctional nucleotides match TRBD1. The DNA sequence is TGTGCCAGCGGCGTGACAGGGACGGTTGGGATTCAGTACTTC. Its coded protein is CASGVTGTVGIQYF.